This TCR beta chain was identified in a study of shared clonotypes between healthy human individuals. The table came from immunoSEQ multiplex PCR; TCRdb's copy has only in-frame clones and leaves some out. Here the sample spans about 2,100,000 clones, 85% to 95% being singletons. The ends lost 2 bases at V and 1 base at J; junction bases unmatched: 8. The CDR3 extends over 16 amino acids. Germline CDR1 and CDR2: SGHKS and YYEKEE (reference sequence). CD45RO negativity and positive selection for CCR7 defined naive CD8 cells, a population that excluded terminally differentiated effector memory CD45RA+ cells. The study drew its donors from healthy HIV-negative adults without recent acute infections or vaccinations.

The chain employs TRBV5-5 and TRBJ2-7; 8 positions agree with TRBD2. The TCR comes from a young man in good health. Some clones in this sample may be carry-over from other donors' samples. Sequences were obtained from naive CD8+ T cells from PBMCs. This CDR3 is CASSFSASGLSYEQYF. DNA for the CDR3: TGTGCCAGCAGCTTCTCGGCTAGCGGGTTGTCCTACGAGCAGTACTTC.